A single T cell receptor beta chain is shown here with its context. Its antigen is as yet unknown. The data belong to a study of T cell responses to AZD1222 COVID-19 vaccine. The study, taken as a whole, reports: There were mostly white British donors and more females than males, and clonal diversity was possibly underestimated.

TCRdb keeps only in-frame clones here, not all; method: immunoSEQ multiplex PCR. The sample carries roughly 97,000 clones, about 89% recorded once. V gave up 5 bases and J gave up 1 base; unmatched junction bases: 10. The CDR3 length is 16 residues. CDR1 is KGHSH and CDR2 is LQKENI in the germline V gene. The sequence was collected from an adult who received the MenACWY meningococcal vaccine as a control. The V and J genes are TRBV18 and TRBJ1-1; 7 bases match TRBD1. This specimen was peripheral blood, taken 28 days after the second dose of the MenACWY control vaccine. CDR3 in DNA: TGTGCCAGCTCATCCATTAGACAGGGCCGGAACACTGAAGCTTTCTTT. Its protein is CASSSIRQGRNTEAFF.